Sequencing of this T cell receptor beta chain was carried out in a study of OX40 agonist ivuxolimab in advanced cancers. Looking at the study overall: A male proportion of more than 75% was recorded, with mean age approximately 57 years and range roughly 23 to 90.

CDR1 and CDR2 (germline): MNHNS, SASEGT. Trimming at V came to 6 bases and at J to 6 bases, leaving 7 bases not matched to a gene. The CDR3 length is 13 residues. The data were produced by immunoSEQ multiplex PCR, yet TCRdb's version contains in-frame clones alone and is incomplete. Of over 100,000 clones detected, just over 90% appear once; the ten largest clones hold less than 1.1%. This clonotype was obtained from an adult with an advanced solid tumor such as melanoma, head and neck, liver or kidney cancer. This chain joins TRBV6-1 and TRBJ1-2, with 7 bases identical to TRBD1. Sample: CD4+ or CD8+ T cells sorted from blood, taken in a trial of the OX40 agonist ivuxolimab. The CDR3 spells CASSFRQGDGYTF. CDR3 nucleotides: TGTGCCAGCAGCTTCCGACAGGGCGATGGCTACACCTTC.